This T cell receptor (beta chain) is drawn from a study of T cells in Graves' hyperthyroidism and ophthalmopathy. Overall study: Upon initial diagnosis and before any treatment, peripheral blood was collected.

The CDR3 is 14 residues long. The germline V gene encodes CDR1 DFQATT and CDR2 SNEGSKA (reference sequence). With V trimmed by 5 bases and J by 2 bases, 8 bases remained unmatched. TCR beta CDR3 region amplification was performed from RNA transcripts. The HTBI primer set served for first-round RT-PCR of the TCR CDR3. TCRdb re-called the multiplex PCR reads with MiXCR, one entry per CDR3 protein. The data contain nearly 600,000 distinct CDR3 sequences, approximately 15% of them singletons. The diagnoses drew upon clinical symptoms, serum thyroxine and TRAb, thyroid ultrasound and orbital computed tomography. PBMCs came from 10 ml fresh peripheral blood. Study observations and caveats: Peripheral blood also featured most of the thyroid clonotypes expanded above 0.001.

This clonotype was picked up a small number of times. No antigen is known for it. The source material was blood. The chain couples TRBV20-1 to TRBJ2-7; TRBD1 agrees at 8 bases. The receptor comes from a woman under 30 with Graves' ophthalmopathy. In DNA form, the CDR3 reads TGCAGTGCTGACCCTGGGACAGGAACCTACGAGCAGTACTTC. The encoded protein is CSADPGTGTYEQYF.